The clone carrying this TCR beta chain showed up just a few times. No antigen is known for it. The data are from a study of T-cell memory formation after mild COVID-19. Study-wide findings and caveats: CD8+ contracting clones occupied EMRA, while CD4+ ones occupied mainly CM and EM.

From the 5' RACE reads, TCRdb called clonotypes with MiXCR, one entry per CDR3 protein. The repertoire holds about 310,000 distinct CDR3 sequences, with approximately 19% as singletons. The CDR3 has 14 residues. Trimming removed 2 bases from V and 5 bases from J, with 10 bases in between. Germline V lookup: CDR1 SGHDT, CDR2 YYEEEE. The sequence was obtained from a man younger than 35 who had mild COVID-19 (a few samples of this study predate the infection). Cell type and time point are not known. Sequenced material: PBMCs or a T cell subset sorted from them (not recorded which). This chain uses TRBV5-6 with TRBJ1-4; D gene ambiguous. The CDR3 sequence is CASSFRQKNEKLFF. DNA of the CDR3: TGTGCCAGCAGCTTCCGGCAGAAGAATGAAAAACTGTTTTTT.